This is a list of T cell receptor beta chains from one sample in a study of control samples from healthy donors and cancer patients. Measured with immunoSEQ multiplex PCR; TCRdb has only the in-frame clones, and not every one. Among over 65,000 clones listed, 85% to 90% were seen once. Sequencing used PBMCs. Receptors originate from a woman in her forties or fifties with colorectal cancer. CDR3s include the opening cysteine and the closing phenylalanine or tryptophan. D genes are given only for firm matches. Size is omitted from some rows. Given values are once, few, many or a class for expanded clones.

abundance: NA; v_gene: TRBV14; len: 13; j_gene: TRBJ1-1; d_gene: TRBD1; CDR3aa: CASSTGTDTEAFF; CDR3nt: TGTGCCAGCAGCACCGGGACAGACACTGAAGCTTTCTTT
abundance: NA; v_gene: TRBV18; len: 13; j_gene: TRBJ2-2; d_gene: NA; CDR3aa: CASSRGLTGELFF; CDR3nt: TGTGCCAGCTCGCGAGGACTCACCGGGGAGCTGTTTTTT
abundance: NA; v_gene: TRBV12-3/TRBV12-4; len: 11; j_gene: TRBJ2-1; d_gene: NA; CDR3aa: CASSSYNEQFF; CDR3nt: TGTGCCAGCAGTTCTTACAATGAGCAGTTCTTC
abundance: NA; v_gene: TRBV9; len: 19; j_gene: TRBJ1-3; d_gene: NA; CDR3aa: CASSVGKGTAGISGNTIYF; CDR3nt: TGTGCCAGCAGCGTAGGCAAGGGGACCGCCGGTATCTCTGGAAACACCATATATTTT
abundance: NA; v_gene: TRBV4-3; len: 16; j_gene: TRBJ2-2; d_gene: NA; CDR3aa: CASSPRGSTITGELFF; CDR3nt: TGCGCCAGCAGCCCACGAGGCAGTACCATCACCGGGGAGCTGTTTTTT
abundance: once; v_gene: TRBV14; len: 18; j_gene: TRBJ2-2; d_gene: TRBD2; CDR3aa: CASSHLGLAGARTGELFF; CDR3nt: TGTGCCAGCAGCCATCTCGGACTAGCGGGGGCCCGGACCGGGGAGCTGTTTTTT
abundance: NA; v_gene: TRBV12-3/TRBV12-4; len: 13; j_gene: TRBJ1-2; d_gene: NA; CDR3aa: CASSLAGGYGYTF; CDR3nt: TGTGCCAGCAGTTTAGCGGGGGGCTATGGCTACACCTTC
abundance: NA; v_gene: TRBV5-5; len: 16; j_gene: TRBJ1-6; d_gene: NA; CDR3aa: CASSLPGASYNSPLHF; CDR3nt: TGTGCCAGCAGCTTGCCGGGGGCCTCCTATAATTCACCCCTCCACTTT
abundance: NA; v_gene: TRBV3-1/TRBV3-2; len: 17; j_gene: TRBJ1-2; d_gene: TRBD1; CDR3aa: CASSRNDRGQEVYGYTF; CDR3nt: TGTGCCAGCAGTCGAAACGACAGGGGGCAGGAAGTCTATGGCTACACCTTC
abundance: NA; v_gene: TRBV7-2; len: 14; j_gene: TRBJ2-5; d_gene: NA; CDR3aa: CASSLARVQETQYF; CDR3nt: TGTGCCAGCAGCTTAGCGCGGGTCCAAGAGACCCAGTACTTC
abundance: NA; v_gene: TRBV28; len: 14; j_gene: TRBJ2-2; d_gene: NA; CDR3aa: CASSRPGSTGELFF; CDR3nt: TGTGCCAGCAGTAGACCAGGGAGCACCGGGGAGCTGTTTTTT
abundance: once; v_gene: TRBV5-1; len: 14; j_gene: TRBJ1-1; d_gene: NA; CDR3aa: CASSFTGTNTEAFF; CDR3nt: TGCGCCAGCAGCTTCACGGGGACGAACACTGAAGCTTTCTTT
abundance: NA; v_gene: TRBV6-1; len: 15; j_gene: TRBJ1-5; d_gene: NA; CDR3aa: CASSEGRYSNQPQHF; CDR3nt: TGTGCCAGCAGTGAAGGGAGGTATAGCAATCAGCCCCAGCATTTT
abundance: NA; v_gene: TRBV5-1; len: 15; j_gene: TRBJ1-4; d_gene: NA; CDR3aa: CASSLVAGANEKLFF; CDR3nt: TGCGCCAGCAGCTTGGTGGCAGGGGCTAATGAAAAACTGTTTTTT
abundance: NA; v_gene: TRBV19; len: 14; j_gene: TRBJ1-1; d_gene: NA; CDR3aa: CASSIGIGVAEAFF; CDR3nt: TGTGCCAGTAGTATAGGTATCGGGGTTGCTGAAGCTTTCTTT
abundance: NA; v_gene: TRBV7-2; len: 14; j_gene: TRBJ2-3; d_gene: NA; CDR3aa: CASSRRPVPDTQYF; CDR3nt: TGTGCCAGCAGCCGCCGGCCTGTTCCAGATACGCAGTATTTT
abundance: once; v_gene: TRBV7-9; len: 13; j_gene: TRBJ1-1; d_gene: NA; CDR3aa: CASSLEAGLVAFF; CDR3nt: TGTGCCAGCAGCTTAGAGGCCGGCCTTGTGGCTTTCTTT
abundance: NA; v_gene: TRBV6-5; len: 14; j_gene: TRBJ1-4; d_gene: NA; CDR3aa: CASKAGSGGEKLFF; CDR3nt: TGTGCCAGCAAGGCCGGGTCAGGAGGGGAAAAACTGTTTTTT
abundance: NA; v_gene: TRBV6-5; len: 16; j_gene: TRBJ1-3; d_gene: NA; CDR3aa: CASSYSGEGTFNTIYF; CDR3nt: TGTGCCAGCAGTTACTCAGGGGAGGGGACTTTTAACACCATATATTTT